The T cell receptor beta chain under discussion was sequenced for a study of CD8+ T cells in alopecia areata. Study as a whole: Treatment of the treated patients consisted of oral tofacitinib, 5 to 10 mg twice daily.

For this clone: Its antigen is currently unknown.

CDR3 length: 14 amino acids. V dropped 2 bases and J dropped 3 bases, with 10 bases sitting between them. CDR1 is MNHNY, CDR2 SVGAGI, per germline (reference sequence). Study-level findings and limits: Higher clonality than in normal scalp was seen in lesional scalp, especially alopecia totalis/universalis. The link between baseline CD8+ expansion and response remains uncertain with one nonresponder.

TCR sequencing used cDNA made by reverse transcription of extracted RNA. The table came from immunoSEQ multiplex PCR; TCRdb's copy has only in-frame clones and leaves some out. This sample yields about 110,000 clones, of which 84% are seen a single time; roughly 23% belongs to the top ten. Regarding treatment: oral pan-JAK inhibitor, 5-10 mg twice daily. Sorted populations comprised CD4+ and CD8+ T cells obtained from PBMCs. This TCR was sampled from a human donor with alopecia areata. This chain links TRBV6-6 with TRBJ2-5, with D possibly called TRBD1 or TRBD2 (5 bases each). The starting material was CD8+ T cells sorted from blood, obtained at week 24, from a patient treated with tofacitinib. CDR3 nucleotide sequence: TGTGCCAGCAGTTACACGGGACGGGAAGAGACCCAGTACTTC. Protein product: CASSYTGREETQYF.